This T cell receptor (beta chain) was obtained from a study of blood T cell repertoires in COVID-19. The wider study: Samples taken during acute and convalescent COVID-19 were collected in the United States, Italy and Spain. The analysed material was cDNA or gDNA that came from T cells, B-cell-depleted T cells, or PBMCs.

Original processing notes: Quantification of nucleated cells was approximated via reference gene primer amplification. The assay was immunoSEQ multiplex PCR, and TCRdb's table has in-frame clones only and misses some. D and trimming were read from the DNA, whereas the V and J calls and clone size are those reported in that table. The table includes 48,000 or so clones, under 90% detected once. Germline CDR1 MNHNS, CDR2 SASEGT. The CDR3 is 16 residues long. J was trimmed by 2 bases and V by 4 bases; bases with no gene match: 6. This clonotype originated in a woman aged 55-69 years with acute or convalescent COVID-19. Sequenced sample: peripheral blood. The chain couples TRBV6-1 to TRBJ2-1; TRBD2 aligns across 9 bases. In DNA form, the CDR3 reads TGTGCCAGCAGTGCCATCGCGGGGGGGCCCTACAATGAGCAGTTCTTC. Protein product: CASSAIAGGPYNEQFF.